A single sample is the source of the 32 T cell receptor beta chains below, sequenced in a study of PD-L1 blockade in urothelial cancer. Method: immunoSEQ multiplex PCR; TCRdb's copy keeps in-frame clones and lacks some. The sample has about 26,000 clones, 70% to 90% seen once. The material was PBMCs, obtained around atezolizumab (anti-PD-L1) treatment. The receptors were sampled from a man aged 60 to 69 with urothelial cancer.

The CDR3: CASSLVLAGGDEQFF. CDR3 in DNA: TGTGCCAGCAGCTTAGTGCTAGCGGGGGGGGATGAGCAGTTCTTC. This sequence joins TRBV7-8 and TRBJ2-1; 12 nucleotides align to TRBD2. The J segment lost 8 bases and the V segment lost 1 base, leaving 3 bases of the junction unmatched. Germline V CDR1 and CDR2: SGHVS, FQNEAQ. This CDR3 is built from 15 residues.

The chain carries TRBV19 and TRBJ1-1; D unresolved. Looked up from germline, CDR1 is LNHDA and CDR2 is SQIVND (reference sequence). Between the trimmed V and J ends, which lost 1 base and 2 bases, there was a span of 11 bases. This CDR3 spans 15 amino acids. The CDR3 coding sequence is TGTGCCAGTAGTATAGGGTTAGCGAAAAACACTGAAGCTTTCTTT. This encodes CASSIGLAKNTEAFF.

The V and J genes are TRBV27 and TRBJ1-5; D unresolved. In germline, CDR1 is MNHEY, CDR2 SMNVEV (reference sequence). With 3 bases removed from V and 0 bases from J, the gap between germline ends came to 12 bases. The CDR3 loop spans 16 amino acids. CDR3 nucleotide sequence: TGTGCCAGCAGTTTGAGTTCCGGGAATAGCAATCAGCCCCAGCATTTT. This codes for CASSLSSGNSNQPQHF.

This chain joins TRBV5-6 and TRBJ2-4; no definite D call. Germline loops: CDR1 SGHDT, CDR2 YYEEEE. With 2 bases removed from V and 2 bases from J, the gap between germline ends came to 8 bases. There are 14 residues in the CDR3. The CDR3 is CASSLRGPKNIQYF. CDR3 in DNA: TGTGCCAGCAGCTTAAGAGGTCCCAAAAACATTCAGTACTTC.

The chain recombines TRBV5-6 with TRBJ2-1; D is ambiguous. V shed 0 bases and J shed 6 bases, with 10 bases lying between them. Germline CDR1 is SGHDT and CDR2 is YYEEEE. The CDR3 consists of 14 residues. CDR3: CASSLDRSINEQFF. The CDR3 DNA reads TGTGCCAGCAGCTTGGACCGGTCCATCAATGAGCAGTTCTTC.

The V gene is TRBV30, the J gene TRBJ1-5; D gene unclear. Trimming stripped 0 bases from V and 2 bases from J, with 8 bases between. Germline V gives CDR1 GTSNPN, CDR2 SVGIG (reference sequence). The CDR3 length is 14 residues. CDR3 in amino acids: CAWSVGQRNQPQHF. In DNA, the CDR3 is TGTGCCTGGAGTGTTGGGCAGCGCAATCAGCCCCAGCATTTT.

V usage is TRBV27 and J usage is TRBJ1-6; 12 nucleotides match TRBD1. Losses at the gene ends were 4 bases for V and 10 bases for J; bases not matched to a gene: 11. CDR3 length equals 17 residues. Germline CDR1 reads MNHEY; CDR2 reads SMNVEV (reference sequence). The DNA for the CDR3 is TGTGCCAGCAGTTCCCCGGGACAGGGGGCGGAAAGGTCACCCCTCCACTTT. It yields the protein CASSSPGQGAERSPLHF.

The gene calls are TRBV6-1 and TRBJ1-3; the D gene is possibly TRBD1 (6 bases). There are 14 residues in the CDR3. V lost 6 bases to trimming and J lost 2 bases, with 11 bases between them. Germline V gene sequence: CDR1 MNHNS, CDR2 SASEGT. CDR3 region: CASRSTGTGNTIYF. The CDR3 DNA reads TGTGCCAGCAGGTCAACAGGGACTGGAAACACCATATATTTT.

This chain links TRBV9 with TRBJ2-3, with 10 nucleotides matching TRBD2. The CDR3 extends over 16 amino acids. The trim removed 1 base at V and 4 bases at J, leaving 6 bases unmatched. Germline assignment: CDR1 SGDLS and CDR2 YYNGEE. For the CDR3, the DNA is TGTGCCAGCAGCGTAAGGGCAGCGGGGGGGCCAGATACGCAGTATTTT. Protein: CASSVRAAGGPDTQYF. Full variable domain (missing parts from reference TRBV9 and TRBJ2-3): DSGVTQTPKHLITATGQRVTLRCSPRSGDLSVYWYQQSLDQGLQFLIQYYNGEERAKGNILERFSAQQFPDLHSELNLSSLELGDSALYFCASSVRAAGGPDTQYFGPGTRLTVL.

The chain carries TRBV11-3 and TRBJ2-2; D is possibly TRBD1 (5 bases). This CDR3 has 13 residues. Germline assignment: CDR1 SGHNT and CDR2 YENEEA. Trimming removed 7 bases from V and 3 bases from J, with 9 bases in between. The CDR3 DNA reads TGTGCCAGCACGACCAGGGACACCGGGGAGCTGTTTTTT. Encoded protein: CASTTRDTGELFF.

The chain links TRBV6-5 to TRBJ2-7, with TRBD1 identical over 9 bases. The CDR3 covers 14 residues. From germline, CDR1 is MNHEY and CDR2 SVGAGI. V was pared by 9 bases and J by 5 bases, with 11 bases of the junction left unmatched. The CDR3 coding sequence is TGTGCCAGTCGCCTGACAGGGGGTTTGGACGAGCAGTACTTC. It yields the protein CASRLTGGLDEQYF.

This clone was seen a handful of times. V usage is TRBV5-1 and J usage is TRBJ2-3, with 9 nucleotides matching TRBD1. The CDR3 is 17 residues long. Germline-derived CDR1 and CDR2 are SGHRS and YFSETQ. The J segment lost 0 bases and the V segment lost 4 bases, leaving 9 bases of the junction unmatched. The chain's CDR3 is CASSALQGAWSTDTQYF. The CDR3 DNA sequence: TGCGCCAGCAGCGCATTACAGGGGGCATGGAGCACAGATACGCAGTATTTT.

CDR3 residues: CASSPSDSYTEAFF. Written as DNA, the CDR3 is TGTGCCAGCAGCCCGAGCGACAGTTACACTGAAGCTTTCTTT. The genes are TRBV7-2 and TRBJ1-1; perhaps TRBD1 as D (5 bases). The CDR3 is made up of 14 amino acids. CDR1 and CDR2 (germline): SGHTA, FQGNSA. V lost 5 bases, J lost 3 bases, and 13 bases lay in between. Using reference TRBV7-2 and TRBJ1-1 for the parts outside the CDR3, the full variable domain is GAGVSQSPSNKVTEKGKDVELRCDPISGHTALYWYRQSLGQGLEFLIYFQGNSAPDKSGLPSDRFSAERTGGSVSTLTIQRTQQEDSAVYLCASSPSDSYTEAFFGQGTRLTVV.

The chain links TRBV6-5 to TRBJ2-1; 7 nucleotides match TRBD1. The germline gives CDR1 MNHEY, CDR2 SVGAGI. V was clipped by 2 bases and J by 12 bases; unmatched bases: 7. The length of the CDR3 is 13 residues. CDR3 nucleotide sequence: TGTGCCAGCAGTTACACCACAGGGGCAGGGCAGTTCTTC. This gives the protein CASSYTTGAGQFF.

In this sample, this clone is medium-sized (0.01 to 0.1%). The chain employs TRBV29-1 and TRBJ2-5, with a weak D call TRBD2 (6 bases). This CDR3 spans 12 amino acids. V was pared by 4 bases and J by 4 bases, with 10 bases between. Germline CDR1 and CDR2: SQVTM and ANQGSEA. The CDR3 loop reads CSVAGGPETQYF. CDR3 in DNA: TGCAGCGTTGCCGGGGGACCAGAGACCCAGTACTTC.

The genes are TRBV6-5 and TRBJ1-2; maybe TRBD1 (5 bases). CDR1 and CDR2 from the germline V gene are MNHEY and SVGAGI. This CDR3 has 15 residues. V shed 4 bases and J shed 4 bases, with 16 bases lying between them. The CDR3 DNA reads TGTGCCAGCAGTTCTTGGGGGGTTAGTGGCTATGGCTACACCTTC. Protein: CASSSWGVSGYGYTF.

Only a few counts were recorded for this clone. The rearrangement uses TRBV5-1 and TRBJ2-7, with 11 bases lining up with TRBD1. The CDR3 loop spans 14 amino acids. The germline CDR1 and CDR2 sequences are SGHRS and YFSETQ. J gave up 3 bases and V 9 bases, and 8 bases lay outside the gene matches. Here the CDR3 DNA reads TGCGCCACCCGACCCGGGACAGGGGGCTACGAGCAGTACTTC. Its translation: CATRPGTGGYEQYF.

The chain joins TRBV5-1 to TRBJ2-1; 11 bases align to TRBD2. From germline, CDR1 is SGHRS and CDR2 YFSETQ. Germline trimming cut 4 bases from V and 1 base from J; bases unmatched to any gene: 13. The CDR3 length is 19 residues. The CDR3 region is CASSITDSSGGFSYNEQFF. CDR3 coding DNA: TGCGCCAGCAGCATAACAGATTCTAGCGGGGGGTTTTCCTACAATGAGCAGTTCTTC. Looking up the rest from reference TRBV5-1 and TRBJ2-1 gives the full variable domain: KAGVTQTPRYLIKTRGQQVTLSCSPISGHRSVSWYQQTPGQGLQFLFEYFSETQRNKGNFPGRFSGRQFSNSRSEMNVSTLELGDSALYLCASSITDSSGGFSYNEQFFGPGTRLTVL.

The chain joins TRBV11-1 to TRBJ1-1; a possible D gene is TRBD1 (5 bases). Germline values: CDR1 SGHAT, CDR2 FQDESV (reference sequence). The CDR3 loop spans 13 amino acids. Deletions cut 1 base from V and 7 bases from J, with 10 bases between. In DNA form, the CDR3 reads TGTGCCAGCAGCTTAGAGGGGCCGGGTGAAGCTTTCTTT. Encoded protein: CASSLEGPGEAFF.

The chain has TRBV13 and TRBJ2-7, with 11 bases aligning to TRBD2. The CDR3 sequence is 14 residues long. The V gene end was trimmed by 5 bases and the J gene end by 6 bases; junction bases not matched to a gene: 6. CDR1 is PRHDT and CDR2 is FYEKMQ in the germline V gene (reference sequence). The CDR3 spells CASSPLAGAAEQYF. The CDR3 DNA reads as TGTGCCAGCAGCCCACTAGCGGGAGCAGCCGAGCAGTACTTC.

J is TRBJ2-2 and V is TRBV19, with 8 bases matching TRBD1. The CDR3 runs 15 residues. Per germline, CDR1 LNHDA and CDR2 SQIVND (reference sequence). V dropped 5 bases and J dropped 3; count of bases not matched to a gene: 5. Here the CDR3 DNA reads TGTGCCAGTAGTCCGACAGGGGTCGACACCGGGGAGCTGTTTTTT. It is translated as CASSPTGVDTGELFF. The full variable domain, rest sourced from reference TRBV19 and TRBJ2-2, is DGGITQSPKYLFRKEGQNVTLSCEQNLNHDAMYWYRQDPGQGLRLIYYSQIVNDFQKGDIAEGYSVSREKKESFPLTVTSAQKNPTAFYLCASSPTGVDTGELFFGEGSRLTVL.

This chain connects TRBV28 to TRBJ1-1; 8 bases fit TRBD1. This CDR3 has 14 amino acids. Trimming removed 6 bases from V and 0 bases from J; junction bases left unmatched: 3. Germline V gene data show CDR1 as MDHEN and CDR2 as SYDVKM. The CDR3 DNA is TGTGCCAGCAGCACAGGGGGAGTGAACACTGAAGCTTTCTTT. Its protein product is CASSTGGVNTEAFF.

The V gene is TRBV19, the J gene TRBJ1-2; a weak D match, TRBD1 (6 bases). Germline CDR1 and CDR2: LNHDA and SQIVND (reference sequence). Between the trimmed V and J ends, which lost 10 bases and 2 bases, there was a span of 17 bases. The CDR3 is 14 residues long. The CDR3 loop reads CATRQATGNYGYTF. CDR3 DNA: TGTGCCACCCGACAGGCCACTGGAAACTATGGCTACACCTTC.

J is TRBJ2-1 and V is TRBV5-1, with 8 bases matching TRBD1. V dropped 4 bases and J dropped 9; count of bases not matched to a gene: 12. This CDR3 has 15 residues. Germline V gene sequence: CDR1 SGHRS, CDR2 YFSETQ. CDR3 in amino acids: CASSQGRTGKGEQFF. DNA for the CDR3: TGCGCCAGCAGCCAAGGCCGGACAGGGAAGGGTGAGCAGTTCTTC.

J is TRBJ2-7 and V is TRBV5-1; D might be TRBD1 (6 bases). This CDR3 contains 14 residues. The germline gives CDR1 SGHRS, CDR2 YFSETQ. Trimming shortened V by 4 bases and J by 3 bases, and 14 bases separated the two germline ends. The DNA of the CDR3 is TGCGCCAGCAGCGCAAATGGACAGAACTACGAGCAGTACTTC. Encoded protein: CASSANGQNYEQYF.

The CDR3 DNA follows: TGTGCCTGGTCCGGCAGGGGATTAGGGCGCTCCTACGAGCAGTACTTC. Its protein product is CAWSGRGLGRSYEQYF. This rearrangement joins TRBV30 to TRBJ2-7; a weak D match, TRBD1 (6 bases). Germline V gives CDR1 GTSNPN, CDR2 SVGIG (reference sequence). Trimming pared 5 bases from V and 0 bases from J, leaving 20 bases between. The CDR3 totals 16 residues. Drawing the rest from reference TRBV30 and TRBJ2-7, the complete variable domain is SQTIHQWPATLVQPVGSPLSLECTVEGTSNPNLYWYRQAAGRGLQLLFYSVGIGQISSEVPQNLSASRPQDRQFILSSKKLLLSDSGFYLCAWSGRGLGRSYEQYFGPGTRLTVT.

This chain links TRBV2 with TRBJ1-5; tentatively, D is TRBD1 (5 bases). The CDR3 spans 19 residues. Trimming removed 2 bases from V and 0 bases from J, with 20 bases in between. The germline V gene encodes CDR1 SNHLY and CDR2 FYNNEI. Here the CDR3 reads CASSEPQWEGSYSNQPQHF. CDR3 bases: TGTGCCAGCAGTGAACCCCAATGGGAGGGGTCCTATAGCAATCAGCCCCAGCATTTT.

The chain uses TRBV6-1 and TRBJ2-5; unclear D gene. The germline V and J ends were trimmed by 2 bases and 0 bases, with 16 bases remaining between them. Looked up from germline, CDR1 is MNHNS and CDR2 is SASEGT. CDR3 length: 17 residues. The CDR3 nucleotides are TGTGCCAGCAGTGAACCTGTCTTGGAGAGTTACCAAGAGACCCAGTACTTC. Translated: CASSEPVLESYQETQYF.

V gene TRBV4-1 combines with J gene TRBJ2-3; 12 positions agree with TRBD2. Germline lookup yields CDR1 MGHRA and CDR2 YSYEKL. The CDR3 is 16 residues long. V was pared by 4 bases and J by 4 bases, with 6 bases of the junction left unmatched. Here the CDR3 DNA reads TGCGCCAGCAGCCCGAGGACTAGCGGGAACGCAGATACGCAGTATTTT. Translated, it gives CASSPRTSGNADTQYF.

A single count supports this clone. The rearrangement links TRBV4-1 to TRBJ2-3; D gene unclear. V lost 1 base and J lost 4, with 15 bases in between. This CDR3 is built from 16 residues. In germline, CDR1 is MGHRA, CDR2 YSYEKL. The CDR3 DNA reads as TGCGCCAGCAGCCAAGTACTAACTTCGAGCGCAGATACGCAGTATTTT. Residues: CASSQVLTSSADTQYF.

The chain employs TRBV18 and TRBJ2-7; 15 bases are a match to TRBD2. Trimming cost V 5 bases and J 4 bases; bases outside gene matches: 6. The CDR3 is 16 residues long. Germline V gene sequence: CDR1 KGHSH, CDR2 LQKENI. CDR3 bases: TGTGCCAGCTCAGCTAGGGGACTAGCGGGAGGTTACGAGCAGTACTTC. It specifies CASSARGLAGGYEQYF.

V and J are TRBV6-6 and TRBJ1-5; no firm D call. The V and J ends lost 5 bases and 0 bases respectively, with 11 bases between them. Germline V lookup: CDR1 MNHNY, CDR2 SVGAGI (reference sequence). CDR3 length: 15 residues. The CDR3 DNA follows: TGTGCCAGCAGTCATAAACCAGATAGCAATCAGCCCCAGCATTTT. It specifies CASSHKPDSNQPQHF.